The clone carrying this T cell receptor (beta chain) was picked up many times. Amplified material comprised TCR beta CDR3 regions derived from RNA transcripts. The first-round RT-PCR employed HTBI primers together with the Qiagen OneStep RT-PCR kit. A multiplex PCR was then performed as the second round. TCRdb recomputed calls from the multiplex PCR reads with MiXCR, one row per CDR3 protein. The sample shows roughly 400,000 distinct CDR3 sequences, about a sixth of them seen only once. There are 13 residues in the CDR3. Looked up from germline, CDR1 is LNHDA and CDR2 is SQIVND (reference sequence). V lost 3 bases and J lost 7, with 12 bases in between. The source of the sample is a study of Graves' ophthalmopathy and Graves' hyperthyroidism. As for the study in general: Before any treatment was given, at initial diagnosis, peripheral blood was collected.

The source is a woman between 18 and 29 years old with Graves' ophthalmopathy. The sequencing sample was made of peripheral blood. This chain joins TRBV19 and TRBJ1-1, with D unclear. The CDR3 here is CASSMSLGDEAFF. The CDR3 DNA sequence: TGTGCCAGTAGTATGAGTCTTGGGGATGAAGCTTTCTTT.